This T cell receptor beta chain was identified in a study of shared clonotypes between healthy human individuals. CD45RO negativity and positive selection for CCR7 defined naive CD8 cells, a population that excluded terminally differentiated effector memory CD45RA+ cells. Adult donors, all healthy and HIV-negative, had no recent acute infections or vaccinations. TCRdb's copy holds only in-frame clones and misses some; the assay was immunoSEQ multiplex PCR. The sample comprises under 1 million clones, about 96% of which are singletons, and approximately 0.2% rests with the top ten. With regard to this clone: The sample has other DNA sequences that encode this CDR3 too.

The clonotype was recovered from a man aged 30-40 years in good health. Sequencing used naive CD8+ T cells sorted from blood.

Here the CDR3 reads CASSLASPEQYF. For the CDR3, the DNA is TGTGCCAGCAGCCTCGCCAGCCCCGAGCAGTACTTC. The rearrangement uses TRBV7-9 and TRBJ2-7; no clear D gene. The CDR3 runs to 12 residues. Germline CDR1 SEHNR, CDR2 FQNEAQ (reference sequence). Trimming left V 5 bases short and J 6 bases short, with 11 bases between. Combining the CDR3 with reference TRBV7-9 and TRBJ2-7 gives the whole variable domain DTGVSQNPRHKITKRGQNVTFRCDPISEHNRLYWYRQTLGQGPEFLTYFQNEAQLEKSRLLSDRFSAERPKGSFSTLEIQRTEQGDSAMYLCASSLASPEQYFGPGTRLTVT.